The sequence of this T cell receptor beta chain was determined in a study of control samples from healthy donors and cancer patients. V was shortened by 3 bases and J by 5 bases, with 7 bases between the two germline ends. The CDR3 has 12 residues. Germline loops: CDR1 MDHEN, CDR2 SYDVKM. Clones were read by immunoSEQ multiplex PCR, and TCRdb kept only the in-frame ones, dropping some. The data show roughly 80,000 clones, 80% to 95% seen once. V and J are TRBV28 and TRBJ1-2; D is unresolved. The sample was blood. The TCR originated in a woman in her sixties or seventies in good health. The CDR3 spells CASSFRGYGYTF. In DNA, the CDR3 is TGTGCCAGCAGTTTTCGAGGGTATGGCTACACCTTC.